Shown below are 25 T cell receptor beta chains from a single sample sequenced in a study of blood T cell repertoires in COVID-19. TCRdb's copy holds only in-frame clones and misses some; the assay was immunoSEQ multiplex PCR. The sample shows 210,000 or so clones, under 90% of them seen only once. The sample taken for sequencing was peripheral blood. These receptors were obtained from a man aged 50-60 years with acute or convalescent COVID-19.

This clone was recorded a few times. This chain links TRBV2 with TRBJ1-1; D perhaps matches TRBD1 (5 bases). CDR1 SNHLY and CDR2 FYNNEI come from the germline V gene. The CDR3 length is 15 residues. V was clipped by 3 bases and J by 0 bases, with 11 bases between them. The CDR3 loop reads CASSDWGPLNTEAFF. CDR3 bases: TGTGCCAGCAGTGACTGGGGCCCGCTGAACACTGAAGCTTTCTTT.

This chain connects TRBV2 to TRBJ1-2; 7 bases are a match to TRBD1. The V gene's germline CDR1 is SNHLY and CDR2 FYNNEI. V was pared by 3 bases and J by 7 bases, with 11 bases of the junction left unmatched. CDR3 length: 15 residues. This chain's CDR3 is CASSDVGAYRGGYTF. For the CDR3, the DNA is TGTGCCAGCAGTGATGTCGGAGCTTACAGGGGTGGCTACACCTTC.

This rearrangement joins TRBV29-1 to TRBJ2-1; 9 nucleotides match TRBD2. The V and J ends lost 6 bases and 3 bases, in that order; junction bases with no gene match: 6. CDR3 size: 14 residues. Germline CDR1 reads SQVTM; CDR2 reads ANQGSEA. The CDR3 loop reads CSVVAGDLYNEQFF. The CDR3 coding sequence is TGCAGCGTGGTAGCGGGAGACCTCTACAATGAGCAGTTCTTC.

This clone was seen only once. The chain combines TRBV24-1 with TRBJ2-2; TRBD1 matches at 10 bases. The V and J ends lost 4 bases and 7 bases, in that order; junction bases with no gene match: 5. The germline V gene has CDR1 KGHDR and CDR2 SFDVKD. The CDR3 runs 15 residues. CDR3 in DNA: TGTGCCACCAGTGACCCCGGGACAGGGGACGGGGAGCTGTTTTTT. Translated, it gives CATSDPGTGDGELFF.

The chain recombines TRBV6-5 with TRBJ2-7; D is perhaps TRBD1 (6 bases). Trimming left V 9 bases short and J 3 bases short, with 12 bases between. The CDR3 contains 12 residues. Germline V lookup: CDR1 MNHEY, CDR2 SVGAGI. The CDR3 here is CASSQGFYEQYF. The CDR3 DNA is TGTGCCAGTTCACAGGGATTCTACGAGCAGTACTTC.

CDR3 region: CASSIYESDPHGYTF. For the CDR3, the DNA is TGTGCCAGTAGTATTTACGAGTCCGATCCCCATGGCTACACCTTC. The chain couples TRBV19 to TRBJ1-2; D call uncertain. The germline V and J ends were trimmed by 3 bases and 6 bases, with 17 bases remaining between them. CDR3 length: 15 amino acids. Germline V lookup: CDR1 LNHDA, CDR2 SQIVND (reference sequence).

The chain employs TRBV10-1 and TRBJ1-1; D is possibly TRBD1 (5 bases). In germline, CDR1 is WNHNN, CDR2 SYGVQD (reference sequence). This CDR3 is built from 12 residues. With 0 bases removed from V and 11 bases from J, the gap between germline ends came to 10 bases. CDR3 in amino acids: CASSESGRVAFF. CDR3 nucleotides: TGCGCCAGCAGTGAGTCGGGCAGGGTGGCTTTCTTT.

The chain links TRBV4-2 to TRBJ1-5; 7 bases map to TRBD1. J gave up 0 bases and V 3 bases, and 5 bases lay outside the gene matches. The germline V gene has CDR1 LGHNA and CDR2 YNFKEQ. The CDR3 sequence is 16 residues long. The CDR3 loop reads CASSHGTEYSNQPQHF. The CDR3 region has the DNA TGTGCCAGCAGCCACGGGACAGAGTATAGCAATCAGCCCCAGCATTTT.

The gene calls are TRBV30 and TRBJ2-1; 9 bases are shared with TRBD1. Trimming at V came to 3 bases and at J to 9 bases, leaving 15 bases not matched to a gene. Germline V gives CDR1 GTSNPN, CDR2 SVGIG (reference sequence). The CDR3 runs to 16 residues. The CDR3 here is CAWRVWEDRGTGEQFF. The CDR3 DNA is TGTGCCTGGAGAGTTTGGGAGGACAGGGGTACGGGTGAGCAGTTCTTC.

The CDR3 DNA is TGTGCCAGCAGCCTCTACTCGGGATCTTCCTATGAAAAACTGTTTTTT. It codes for CASSLYSGSSYEKLFF. The chain links TRBV11-2 to TRBJ1-4, with D unresolved. Germline V lookup: CDR1 SGHAT, CDR2 FQNNGV. The V end was cut by 5 bases, the J end by 6 bases, with 19 bases between. CDR3 length: 16 amino acids.

The chain joins TRBV5-1 to TRBJ2-7; 8 nucleotides align to TRBD1. CDR1 is SGHRS, CDR2 YFSETQ, per germline. This CDR3 comprises 15 residues. V gave up 2 bases and J gave up 4 bases; unmatched junction bases: 8. The CDR3 sequence is CASSFGDRGGYEQYF. CDR3 bases: TGCGCCAGCAGCTTCGGTGACAGGGGAGGTTACGAGCAGTACTTC. The full variable domain, completed using reference TRBV5-1 and TRBJ2-7, is KAGVTQTPRYLIKTRGQQVTLSCSPISGHRSVSWYQQTPGQGLQFLFEYFSETQRNKGNFPGRFSGRQFSNSRSEMNVSTLELGDSALYLCASSFGDRGGYEQYFGPGTRLTVT.

The chain combines TRBV27 with TRBJ1-6; 7 bases match TRBD1. CDR1 and CDR2 from the germline V gene are MNHEY and SMNVEV (reference sequence). CDR3 length equals 16 residues. After removal of 5 bases from V and 6 bases from J, the junction contained 10 bases not matched to a gene. CDR3 sequence: CASSPTWDSFNSPLHF. Here the CDR3 DNA reads TGTGCCAGCAGTCCGACTTGGGACAGCTTTAATTCACCCCTCCACTTT.

This chain connects TRBV6-5 to TRBJ1-1; TRBD1 matches 8 bases. CDR1 is MNHEY and CDR2 is SVGAGI in the germline V gene. The CDR3 totals 13 residues. Trimming took 5 bases from V and 4 from J; bases not matched to a gene: 3. In DNA form, the CDR3 reads TGTGCCAGCAGTCCCGACAGGGGCACTGAAGCTTTCTTT. This sequence encodes CASSPDRGTEAFF.

The chain joins TRBV6-5 to TRBJ2-1; D not certain. Trimming stripped 8 bases from V and 10 bases from J, with 18 bases between. The CDR3 is made up of 13 amino acids. Germline CDR1 MNHEY, CDR2 SVGAGI. DNA for the CDR3: TGTGCCAGCGGGCGTGTGGCCGAAACGGAGCAGTTCTTC. Translating gives CASGRVAETEQFF.

The chain employs TRBV4-1 and TRBJ2-7; D might be TRBD1 (5 bases). The CDR3 has 16 amino acids. Germline V gene sequence: CDR1 MGHRA, CDR2 YSYEKL. Trimming removed 4 bases at V and 1 base at J, with 17 bases between. The CDR3 loop reads CASSPQGRHPSYEQYF. The CDR3 DNA sequence: TGCGCCAGCAGCCCCCAGGGAAGACACCCGTCCTACGAGCAGTACTTC.

The chain combines TRBV28 with TRBJ1-5; D is undetermined. Germline CDR1 and CDR2: MDHEN and SYDVKM. The CDR3 has 15 amino acids. Trimming took off 5 bases at V and 0 bases at J, with 11 bases between the two ends. This CDR3 is CASSDQVNSNQPQHF. The DNA for the CDR3 is TGTGCCAGCAGTGATCAGGTGAATAGCAATCAGCCCCAGCATTTT.

V usage is TRBV5-4 and J usage is TRBJ1-4, with 8 bases that match TRBD1. The CDR3 is 15 residues long. Germline CDR1 SGHNT, CDR2 YYREEE (reference sequence). Unmatched junction bases numbered 4, after V lost 1 base and J lost 5 bases. CDR3 sequence: CASSLNNRGNEKLFF. In DNA form, the CDR3 reads TGTGCCAGCAGCTTGAATAACAGGGGGAATGAAAAACTGTTTTTT.

This clone was found once. J is TRBJ2-3 and V is TRBV5-1, with 10 bases identical to TRBD1. Trimming cost V 4 bases and J 6 bases; bases outside gene matches: 8. Looked up from germline, CDR1 is SGHRS and CDR2 is YFSETQ. This CDR3 spans 15 amino acids. CDR3 coding DNA: TGCGCCAGCAGCCAAGACAGGGGGCCCGGGGATACGCAGTATTTT. The encoded protein is CASSQDRGPGDTQYF.

The chain uses TRBV7-2 and TRBJ2-7; 12 bases map to TRBD1. Germline-derived CDR1 and CDR2 are SGHTA and FQGNSA. Trimming at V came to 4 bases and at J to 4 bases, leaving 5 bases not matched to a gene. The CDR3 extends over 15 amino acids. The CDR3, as DNA: TGTGCCAGCAGCTCCCGGGACAGGGGGCTTTACGAGCAGTACTTC. It codes for CASSSRDRGLYEQYF.

The chain combines TRBV5-1 with TRBJ2-7; 8 bases fit TRBD2. This CDR3 contains 18 residues. The V and J ends lost 0 bases and 0 bases, in that order; junction bases with no gene match: 11. Germline V gives CDR1 SGHRS, CDR2 YFSETQ. The CDR3 spells CASSLAPGGALSSYEQYF. The CDR3 DNA reads TGCGCCAGCAGCTTGGCCCCGGGGGGGGCTTTAAGCTCCTACGAGCAGTACTTC.

This chain links TRBV6-5 with TRBJ2-3; 8 bases are a match to TRBD1. Trimming cost V 6 bases and J 3 bases; bases outside gene matches: 8. CDR3 length equals 15 residues. CDR1 is MNHEY and CDR2 is SVGAGI in the germline V gene. The CDR3 bases are TGTGCCAGCAGCCGATACGGACAGGGAACAGATACGCAGTATTTT. The encoded protein is CASSRYGQGTDTQYF.

The chain links TRBV7-9 to TRBJ2-7; no definite D call. In germline, CDR1 is SEHNR, CDR2 FQNEAQ (reference sequence). V dropped 1 base and J dropped 7 bases, with 8 bases sitting between them. The CDR3 consists of 12 residues. The CDR3 region has the DNA TGTGCCAGCAGCTTAGATGTGTCTGAGCAGTACTTC. Translating gives CASSLDVSEQYF.

The rearrangement uses TRBV9 and TRBJ1-2; TRBD1 agrees at 12 bases. The CDR3 length is 18 residues. CDR1 is SGDLS, CDR2 YYNGEE, per germline. Unmatched junction bases numbered 15, after V lost 4 bases and J lost 5 bases. CDR3 nucleotides: TGTGCCAGCAGCCCCCGGGACAGGGGGCCCACAGTACCTTATGGCTACACCTTC. Its translation: CASSPRDRGPTVPYGYTF.

V and J are TRBV9 and TRBJ1-2; TRBD1 matches at 7 bases. This CDR3 comprises 14 residues. V gave up 0 bases and J gave up 3 bases; unmatched junction bases: 2. The V gene's germline CDR1 is SGDLS and CDR2 YYNGEE. CDR3 nucleotides: TGTGCCAGCAGCGTAGAACAGGGGCACTATGGCTACACCTTC. This sequence encodes CASSVEQGHYGYTF.

On this clone: Other DNA sequences in this sample translate to the same CDR3. V is TRBV5-1 and J is TRBJ1-4; 7 bases align to TRBD1. In germline, CDR1 is SGHRS, CDR2 YFSETQ. This CDR3 is built from 14 residues. J was trimmed by 4 bases and V by 3 bases; bases with no gene match: 3. CDR3 nucleotides: TGCGCCAGCAGCTCCGGGACAGTTAATGAAAAACTGTTTTTT. Its protein is CASSSGTVNEKLFF.